This T cell receptor beta chain was identified during a study of T cells in Graves' hyperthyroidism and ophthalmopathy. As regards this clonotype: Possible read error: a much larger clone is one base away. The CDR3 ends on some other residue instead of the conserved phenylalanine or tryptophan, so this is likely a read error.

CDR1 and CDR2 from the germline V gene are MDHEN and SYDVKM. This CDR3 is 15 amino acids long. Losses at the gene ends were 8 bases for V and 1 base for J; bases not matched to a gene: 8. Amplified regions were TCR beta CDR3 sequences from RNA transcripts. Primed by the HTBI set, a first-round RT-PCR was run on the TCR CDR3. TCRdb re-derived calls from the multiplex PCR reads in MiXCR, one entry per CDR3 protein. This sample has some 370,000 distinct CDR3 sequences, with 15% to 20% found just once. Material for sequencing was blood. The chain employs TRBV28 and TRBJ1-2; 9 bases map to TRBD1. The clonotype was recovered from a woman in her twenties or thirties with Graves' hyperthyroidism that later progressed to Graves' ophthalmopathy. This CDR3 is CASGYRGRGNYGYTL. CDR3 DNA sequence: TGTGCCAGCGGGTACAGGGGGCGCGGTAACTATGGCTACACCCTC.